A selection of T cell receptor beta chains follows, all from one sample in a study of T cell repertoires in cytomegalovirus infection. MiXCR, applied by TCRdb to the reads, yields one record per CDR3 protein. The data show roughly 100,000 distinct CDR3 sequences, 15% to 20% seen once. The sample consisted of PBMCs. The receptors were gathered from a human donor in good health (CMV status not recorded). Some clones in this sample may be carry-over from other donors' samples. CDR3s include the opening cysteine and the closing phenylalanine or tryptophan. The order of the fields is clone size, D gene, J gene, CDR3 length, V gene, CDR3 protein, CDR3 DNA. A D gene is named only where the DNA matches it firmly. Clone sizes are given selectively: once, few, many, or a class where the clone is expanded.

abundance: many; d_gene: -; j_gene: TRBJ2-7; len: 16; v_gene: TRBV7-2; CDR3aa: CASSLTERSSAYEQYF; CDR3nt: TGTGCCAGCAGCTTAACGGAGAGGTCTTCCGCCTACGAGCAGTACTTC
abundance: few; d_gene: -; j_gene: TRBJ1-4; len: 15; v_gene: TRBV7-9; CDR3aa: CASSGGLLPNEKLFF; CDR3nt: TGTGCCAGCAGTGGGGGACTCCTTCCTAATGAAAAACTGTTTTTT
abundance: -; d_gene: -; j_gene: TRBJ2-7; len: 12; v_gene: TRBV12-3/TRBV12-4; CDR3aa: CASSFGGSEQYF; CDR3nt: TGTGCCAGCAGTTTCGGGGGAAGCGAGCAGTACTTC
abundance: many; d_gene: -; j_gene: TRBJ1-6; len: 15; v_gene: TRBV18; CDR3aa: CASSPVTGRNSPLHF; CDR3nt: TGTGCCAGCTCACCGGTGACAGGTCGCAATTCACCCCTCCACTTT
abundance: -; d_gene: -; j_gene: TRBJ2-6; len: 17; v_gene: TRBV7-6; CDR3aa: CASSLSHTNSGANVLTF; CDR3nt: TGTGCCAGCAGCTTGTCGCATACTAACTCTGGGGCCAACGTCCTGACTTTC
abundance: once; d_gene: TRBD2; j_gene: TRBJ2-1; len: 14; v_gene: TRBV30; CDR3aa: CAWKQSGGLNEQFF; CDR3nt: TGTGCCTGGAAACAAAGCGGGGGCTTGAATGAGCAGTTCTTC
abundance: -; d_gene: -; j_gene: TRBJ2-1; len: 14; v_gene: TRBV2; CDR3aa: CASIRLVIGNEQFF; CDR3nt: TGTGCCAGCATCCGACTAGTGATAGGCAATGAGCAGTTCTTC
abundance: -; d_gene: -; j_gene: TRBJ2-1; len: 14; v_gene: TRBV30; CDR3aa: CAWSAGASYNEQFF; CDR3nt: TGTGCCTGGAGTGCGGGAGCCTCCTACAATGAGCAGTTCTTC
abundance: many; d_gene: TRBD2; j_gene: TRBJ2-2; len: 15; v_gene: TRBV7-6; CDR3aa: CASSLAGGFPGELFF; CDR3nt: TGTGCCAGCAGCTTAGCGGGAGGGTTCCCCGGGGAGCTGTTTTTT
abundance: few; d_gene: -; j_gene: TRBJ1-5; len: 16; v_gene: TRBV4-3; CDR3aa: CASSQDIGQSNQPQHF; CDR3nt: TGCGCCAGCAGCCAAGATATCGGACAGAGCAATCAGCCCCAGCATTTT